The TCR beta chain under discussion was sequenced for a study of shared clonotypes between healthy human individuals. J was trimmed by 4 bases and V by 5 bases; bases with no gene match: 13. CDR3 length: 16 residues. Germline CDR1 and CDR2: SGHNT and YYREEE (reference sequence). Method: immunoSEQ multiplex PCR; TCRdb's copy keeps in-frame clones and lacks some. The profile shows roughly 1,000,000 clones, roughly 74% of them singletons. V usage is TRBV5-4 and J usage is TRBJ2-3; 7 bases are a match to TRBD2. The sample was memory CD4+ T cells from PBMCs. Documented subset: CD45RA-negative fraction. The receptor was isolated from a man aged 18 to 29 in good health. Some clones in this sample may be carry-over from other donors' samples. As DNA, the CDR3 is TGTGCCAGCAGGGGGGGGAGGCGAGCTGGGGCAGATACGCAGTATTTT. Amino acid sequence: CASRGGRRAGADTQYF.